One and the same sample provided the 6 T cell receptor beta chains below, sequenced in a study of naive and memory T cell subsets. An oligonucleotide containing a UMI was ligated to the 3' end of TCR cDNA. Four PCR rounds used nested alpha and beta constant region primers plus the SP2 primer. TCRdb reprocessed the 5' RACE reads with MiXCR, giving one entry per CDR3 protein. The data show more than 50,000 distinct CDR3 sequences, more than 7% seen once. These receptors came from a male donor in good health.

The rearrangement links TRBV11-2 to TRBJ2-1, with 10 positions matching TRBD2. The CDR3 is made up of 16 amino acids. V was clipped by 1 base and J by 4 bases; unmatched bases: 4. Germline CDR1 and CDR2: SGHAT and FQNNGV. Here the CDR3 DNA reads TGTGCCAGCAGCTTAGTGGGGACTAGCGCTTACAATGAGCAGTTCTTC. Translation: CASSLVGTSAYNEQFF.

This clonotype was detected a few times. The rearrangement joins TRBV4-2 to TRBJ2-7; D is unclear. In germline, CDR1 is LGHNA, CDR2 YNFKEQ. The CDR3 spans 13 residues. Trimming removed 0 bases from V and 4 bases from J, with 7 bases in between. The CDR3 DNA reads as TGTGCCAGCAGCCAAGAGGTCGGGTACGAGCAGTACTTC. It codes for CASSQEVGYEQYF.

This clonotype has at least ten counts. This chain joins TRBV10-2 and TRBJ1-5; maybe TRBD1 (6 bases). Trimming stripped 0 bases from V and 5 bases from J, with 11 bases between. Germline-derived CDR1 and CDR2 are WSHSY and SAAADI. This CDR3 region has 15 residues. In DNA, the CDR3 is TGCGCCAGCAGTGAGTCGGAACAGGGTGATCAGCCCCAGCATTTT. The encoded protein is CASSESEQGDQPQHF.

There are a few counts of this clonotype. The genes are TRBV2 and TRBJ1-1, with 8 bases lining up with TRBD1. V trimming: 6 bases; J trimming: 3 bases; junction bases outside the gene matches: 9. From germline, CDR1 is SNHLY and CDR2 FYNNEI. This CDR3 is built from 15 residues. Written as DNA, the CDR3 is TGTGCCAGCAGACCAACCCCGACAGGGGACACTGAAGCTTTCTTT. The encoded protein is CASRPTPTGDTEAFF.

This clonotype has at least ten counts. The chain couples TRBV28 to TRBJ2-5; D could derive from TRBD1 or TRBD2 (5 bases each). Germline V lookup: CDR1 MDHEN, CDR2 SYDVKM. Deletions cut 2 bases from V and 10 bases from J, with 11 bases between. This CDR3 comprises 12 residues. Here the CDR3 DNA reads TGTGCCAGCAGTTTAGGGGGTCCAAGCCAGTACTTC. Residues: CASSLGGPSQYF.

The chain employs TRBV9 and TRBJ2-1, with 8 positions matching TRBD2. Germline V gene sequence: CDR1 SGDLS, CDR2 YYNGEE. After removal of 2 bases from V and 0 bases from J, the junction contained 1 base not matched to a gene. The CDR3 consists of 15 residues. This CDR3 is CASSVSGNSYNEQFF. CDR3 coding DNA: TGTGCCAGCAGCGTTAGCGGGAACTCCTACAATGAGCAGTTCTTC.